Listed below are T cell receptor beta chains from one sample, sequenced in a study of blood T cells in healthy people across ages. Using its own MiXCR run on the 5' RACE reads, TCRdb lists one record per CDR3 protein. The table has hundreds of thousands of distinct CDR3 sequences, approximately 30% seen once. What was sequenced was blood. The source of these receptors is a woman aged 80 or older in good health. CDR3s include the opening cysteine and the closing phenylalanine or tryptophan. The D gene is left open where the match is weak. Clone size is given for some rows only: seen once, a few or many times, or a class if the clone is expanded.

TRBD2 many TRBJ2-7 TRBV15 CATSRDQPSGPYEQYF TGTGCCACCAGCAGAGATCAGCCTAGCGGACCCTACGAGCAGTACTTC
TRBD1 once TRBJ1-2 TRBV7-2 CASRYPDRAIYGYTF TGTGCCAGCAGATATCCAGACAGGGCCATCTATGGCTACACCTTC
. few TRBJ2-7 TRBV7-8 CACSLEDYEQYF TGTGCCTGCAGCTTAGAAGACTACGAGCAGTACTTC
. . TRBJ2-4 TRBV28 CASSAADGSLAKNIQYF TGTGCCAGCAGTGCCGCGGACGGTTCTCTAGCCAAAAACATTCAGTACTTC
TRBD1 many TRBJ2-6 TRBV6-5 CASSYRSGTGGNSGANVLTF TGTGCCAGCAGTTACCGTTCCGGGACAGGGGGAAACTCTGGGGCCAACGTCCTGACTTTC
TRBD2 many TRBJ2-7 TRBV10-3 CAISVGLAGDKSYEQYF TGTGCCATCAGTGTAGGGCTAGCGGGGGATAAGTCCTACGAGCAGTACTTC
TRBD2 many TRBJ2-3 TRBV24-1 CATSDRAGAGDTQYF TGTGCCACCAGTGATCGAGCGGGGGCAGGAGATACGCAGTATTTT
. . TRBJ1-1 TRBV11-2 CASSSWGTEAFF TGTGCCAGCAGCTCCTGGGGTACTGAAGCTTTCTTT
. many TRBJ2-3 TRBV7-9 CASSLDTGSDTQYF TGTGCCAGCAGCTTAGACACAGGGAGCGATACGCAGTATTTT
. few TRBJ1-4 TRBV25-1 CASSEFGGAEEKLFF TGTGCCAGCAGTGAATTCGGGGGGGCAGAAGAAAAACTGTTTTTT
. . TRBJ2-7 TRBV5-6 CASSPARGPLEQYF TGTGCCAGCAGTCCAGCGAGAGGGCCGCTCGAGCAGTACTTC
TRBD1 many TRBJ2-1 TRBV5-1 CASSYNRGLDNEQFF TGCGCCAGCAGCTATAACAGGGGCTTGGACAATGAGCAGTTCTTC
. . TRBJ2-5 TRBV7-9 CANSLAGREETQYF TGTGCCAACAGCTTAGCAGGCAGGGAAGAGACCCAGTACTTC
. many TRBJ1-2 TRBV5-5 CASSPSQWGLSGYGYTF TGTGCCAGCAGCCCAAGTCAATGGGGCCTAAGCGGATATGGCTACACCTTC
. many TRBJ1-1 TRBV15 CATTRGTNTEAFF TGTGCCACCACCCGAGGCACGAACACTGAAGCTTTCTTT
. few TRBJ1-4 TRBV20-1 CSARLRVVHEKLFF TGCAGTGCTAGACTTAGGGTTGTCCATGAAAAACTGTTTTTT
TRBD1 many TRBJ1-1 TRBV29-1 CSSGQGNTEAFF TGCAGCTCGGGACAGGGCAACACTGAAGCTTTCTTT
. . TRBJ2-7 TRBV20-1 CSARGGNDYEQYF TGCAGTGCTAGAGGGGGTAACGACTACGAGCAGTACTTC
TRBD1 many TRBJ2-7 TRBV7-9 CASSADRGVLYEQYF TGTGCCAGCAGCGCTGACAGGGGGGTCCTCTACGAGCAGTACTTC
. few TRBJ1-1 TRBV20-1 CSALDMNTEAFF TGCAGTGCGCTTGATATGAACACTGAAGCTTTCTTT
. . TRBJ1-2 TRBV5-4 CASSEGRLYGYTF TGTGCCAGCAGCGAGGGACGGCTCTATGGCTACACCTTC
. many TRBJ2-1 TRBV6-6 CASSPTNRVGGAGEQFF TGTGCCAGCAGTCCTACCAACAGGGTCGGAGGGGCCGGTGAGCAGTTCTTC
. . TRBJ1-2 TRBV7-9 CASRTTWRPDYGYTF TGTGCCAGCAGGACCACTTGGAGGCCGGACTATGGCTACACCTTC
. many TRBJ2-5 TRBV27 CASREIDGETQYF TGTGCCAGCAGGGAGATTGACGGAGAGACCCAGTACTTC
. many TRBJ1-2 TRBV5-1 CASSLGVYGYTF TGCGCCAGCAGCTTGGGAGTCTATGGCTACACCTTC
TRBD2 many TRBJ2-5 TRBV11-2 CASSPRTSGGFQETQYF TGTGCCAGCAGCCCTCGAACTAGCGGGGGTTTCCAAGAGACCCAGTACTTC
. . TRBJ1-1 TRBV14 CASSLGRGANTEAFF TGTGCCAGCAGCCTAGGAAGGGGGGCGAACACTGAAGCTTTCTTT
. . TRBJ2-3 TRBV9 CASSPHTGGTDTQYF TGTGCCAGCAGCCCCCACACCGGGGGCACAGATACGCAGTATTTT
. many TRBJ2-2 TRBV12-3/TRBV12-4 CASSLDGNTGELFF TGTGCCAGCAGTTTAGACGGGAACACCGGGGAGCTGTTTTTT